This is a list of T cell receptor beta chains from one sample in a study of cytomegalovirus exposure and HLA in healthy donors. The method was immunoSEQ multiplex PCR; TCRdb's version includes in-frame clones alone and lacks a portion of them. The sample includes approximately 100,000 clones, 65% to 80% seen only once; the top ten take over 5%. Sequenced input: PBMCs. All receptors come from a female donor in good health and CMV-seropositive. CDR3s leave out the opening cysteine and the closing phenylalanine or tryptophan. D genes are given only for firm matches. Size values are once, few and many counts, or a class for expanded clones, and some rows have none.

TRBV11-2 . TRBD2 ASSLSYVAGYEQY
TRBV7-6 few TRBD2 ASSYPGGKGEQY
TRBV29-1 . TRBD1 SVETTDRGASGNTIY
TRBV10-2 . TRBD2 ASRLAGVYEQY
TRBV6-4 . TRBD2 ASRLAGGIGNEQF
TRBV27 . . ASRGGTKNIQY
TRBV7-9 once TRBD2 ASSLARSLAVQETQY
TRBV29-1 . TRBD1 SAAGGQSGYGYT
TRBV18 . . ASSPPGLTGTNYGYT
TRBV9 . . ASSVSDSHQPQH
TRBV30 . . AWIPVEMKKLF
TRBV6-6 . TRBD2 ASSRGEETQY
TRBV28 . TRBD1 ASSLTGWDRGQKAF
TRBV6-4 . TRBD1 ASSEGTGLNYGYT
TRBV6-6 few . ASSPRDIIGYT
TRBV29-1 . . SVRRANYGYT
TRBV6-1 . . ASSVGQAGPNEQF
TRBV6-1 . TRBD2 ASSGRAGAGYTDTQY
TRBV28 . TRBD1 ASSTPDGTGYNYGYT
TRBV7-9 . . ASSLGTVLQETQY
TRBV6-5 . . ASSAPGTHNEQF
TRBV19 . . ASSIGQSSYGYT
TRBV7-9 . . SSSFSPGEAYNEQF
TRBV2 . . ASSTDGIAAIGGYT
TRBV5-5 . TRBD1 ASSLKWTGWDQPQH
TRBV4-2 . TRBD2 ASSQEGTSGSYEQY
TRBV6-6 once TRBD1 ASSYPGQERNEAF
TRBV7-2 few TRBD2 ASSPQGTSGLNTQY
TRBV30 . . AWSVDNNQPQH
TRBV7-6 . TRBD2 ASSLRSLAGVSYNEQF
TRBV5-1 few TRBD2 ASSFVAGGDETQY
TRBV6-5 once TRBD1 ASSYGTGGNGYT
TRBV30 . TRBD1 AWSQGAGANYGYT
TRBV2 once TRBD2 ASSGLVEGDTQY
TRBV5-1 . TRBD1 ASSHRGSIKAEQY
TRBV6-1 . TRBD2 ASSGLAEAYNEQF
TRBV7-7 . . ASSLLLTDTQY
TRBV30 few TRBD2 AWSGLAGSTDTQY
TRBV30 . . AYPKGQGSGYT
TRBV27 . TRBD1 ASSLYRGQASRSYEQY
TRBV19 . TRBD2 ASSIGGGPAGTQY
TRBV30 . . AWRTGYGYT
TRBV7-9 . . ASSLRGRGGTEAF
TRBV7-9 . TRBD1 ASSQKRTGLIYSEQY
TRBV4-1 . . ASSQEGQAGKNTGELF
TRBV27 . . ASSLSDRAEKLF
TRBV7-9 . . ASSGPYGRAF
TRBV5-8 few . ASSLAETTPDQETQY
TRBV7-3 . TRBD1 ASSRQGAGNEQY
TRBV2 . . ASAYRDTYTDTQY
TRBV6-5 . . ASKFPDSYGYT
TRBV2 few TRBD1 ASSSTGEDTEAF
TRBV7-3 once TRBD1 ASSFTTGGYNEQY
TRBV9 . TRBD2 ASSVSPAGGSETQY
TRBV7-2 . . ASSARGGLSSYNSPLH
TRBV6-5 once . ASSYSYRSQGYEQY
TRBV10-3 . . AISESVSDEQY
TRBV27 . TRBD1 ASSLGQGIHEQY
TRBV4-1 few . ASMLQGGPGELF